Sequencing of this T cell receptor beta chain was carried out in a study of cytomegalovirus exposure and HLA in healthy donors. Use of 60 Vbeta and 13 Jbeta primers characterized the PCR. Here immunoSEQ multiplex PCR was the method, and the copy in TCRdb shows in-frame clones only, minus some. The sample carries 110,000 to 150,000 clones, about 82% recorded once. It was healthy bone marrow donors who served as donors. V was shortened by 6 bases and J by 0 bases, with 10 bases between the two germline ends. Germline V gives CDR1 MDHEN, CDR2 SYDVKM. The CDR3 runs to 14 residues. Turning to this clone: Its antigen is not identified.

Findings of the study overall: Most CMV-associated TCR beta chains were later found to appear HLA-restricted. There were some V segments, including TRBV6-2 and TRBV6-3, excluded as indistinguishable.

The clonotype comes from a young man in good health and CMV-seronegative. The material sequenced was PBMCs. The chain is built from TRBV28 and TRBJ2-3; D gene uncertain. CDR3 nucleotide sequence: TGTGCCAGCAGCCTAACCACTAGCACAGATACGCAGTATTTT. Its protein is CASSLTTSTDTQYF.